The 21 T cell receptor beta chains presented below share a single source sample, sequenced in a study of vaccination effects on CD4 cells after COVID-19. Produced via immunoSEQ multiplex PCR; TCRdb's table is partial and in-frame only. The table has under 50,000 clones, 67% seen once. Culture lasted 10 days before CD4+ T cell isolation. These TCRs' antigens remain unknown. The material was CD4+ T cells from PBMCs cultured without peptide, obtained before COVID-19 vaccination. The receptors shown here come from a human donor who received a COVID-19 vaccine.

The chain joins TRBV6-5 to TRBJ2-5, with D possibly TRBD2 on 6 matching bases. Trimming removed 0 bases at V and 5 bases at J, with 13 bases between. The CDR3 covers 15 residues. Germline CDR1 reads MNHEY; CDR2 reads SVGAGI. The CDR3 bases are TGTGCCAGCAGTTACTCGGAGGGTTCTCAGGAGACCCAGTACTTC. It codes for CASSYSEGSQETQYF.

The CDR3 DNA reads TGTGCCAGCAGCTTGGACTGGGACTCTGGAAACACCATATATTTT. It encodes CASSLDWDSGNTIYF. The chain couples TRBV7-9 to TRBJ1-3; D is undetermined. The germline V gene encodes CDR1 SEHNR and CDR2 FQNEAQ (reference sequence). The CDR3 totals 15 residues. Trimming removed 3 bases from V and 0 bases from J, with 9 bases in between.

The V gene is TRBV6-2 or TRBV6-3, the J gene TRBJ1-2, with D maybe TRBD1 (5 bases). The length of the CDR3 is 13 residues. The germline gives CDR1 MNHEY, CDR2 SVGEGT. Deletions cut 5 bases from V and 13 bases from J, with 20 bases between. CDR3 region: CASSPQGFSSRTF. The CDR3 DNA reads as TGTGCCAGCAGTCCCCAGGGTTTTTCGTCGCGCACCTTC.

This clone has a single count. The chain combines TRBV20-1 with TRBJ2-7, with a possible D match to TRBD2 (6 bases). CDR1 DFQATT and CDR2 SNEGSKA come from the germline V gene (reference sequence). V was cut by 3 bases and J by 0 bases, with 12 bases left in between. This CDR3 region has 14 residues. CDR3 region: CSASGPSDSYEQYF. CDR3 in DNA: TGCAGTGCTAGTGGACCTAGCGACTCCTACGAGCAGTACTTC.

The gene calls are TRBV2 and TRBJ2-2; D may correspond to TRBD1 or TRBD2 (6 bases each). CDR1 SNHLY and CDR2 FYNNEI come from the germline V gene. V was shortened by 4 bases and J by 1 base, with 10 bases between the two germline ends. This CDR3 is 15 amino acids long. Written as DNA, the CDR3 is TGTGCCAGCAGTGGAGGGGGGTTGAACACCGGGGAGCTGTTTTTT. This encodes CASSGGGLNTGELFF.

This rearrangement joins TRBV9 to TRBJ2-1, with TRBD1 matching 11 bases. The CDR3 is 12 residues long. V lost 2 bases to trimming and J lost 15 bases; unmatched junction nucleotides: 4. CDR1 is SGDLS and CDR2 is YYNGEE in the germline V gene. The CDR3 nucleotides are TGTGCCAGCAGCGTGGGGACAGGGGGACTGTTCTTC. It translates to CASSVGTGGLFF.

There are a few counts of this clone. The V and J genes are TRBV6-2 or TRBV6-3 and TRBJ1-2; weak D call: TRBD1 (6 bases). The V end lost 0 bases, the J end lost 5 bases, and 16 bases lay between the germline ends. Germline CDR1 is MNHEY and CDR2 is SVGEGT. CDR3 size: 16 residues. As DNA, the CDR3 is TGTGCCAGCAGTTACTCCGCCGGGACATATTTTTATGGCTACACCTTC. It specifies CASSYSAGTYFYGYTF.

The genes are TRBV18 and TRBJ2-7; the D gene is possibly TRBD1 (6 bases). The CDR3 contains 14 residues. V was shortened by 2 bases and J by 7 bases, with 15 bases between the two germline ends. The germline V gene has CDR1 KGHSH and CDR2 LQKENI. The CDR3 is CASSPRGTPREQYF. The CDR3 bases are TGTGCCAGCTCACCAAGGGGGACGCCGCGGGAGCAGTACTTC.

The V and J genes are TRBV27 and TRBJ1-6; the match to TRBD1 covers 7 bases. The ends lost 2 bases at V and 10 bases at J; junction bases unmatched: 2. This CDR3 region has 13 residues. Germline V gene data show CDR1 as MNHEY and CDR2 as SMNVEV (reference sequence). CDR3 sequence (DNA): TGTGCCAGCAGTTTAGACAGGGTGTCACCCCTCCACTTT. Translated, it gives CASSLDRVSPLHF.

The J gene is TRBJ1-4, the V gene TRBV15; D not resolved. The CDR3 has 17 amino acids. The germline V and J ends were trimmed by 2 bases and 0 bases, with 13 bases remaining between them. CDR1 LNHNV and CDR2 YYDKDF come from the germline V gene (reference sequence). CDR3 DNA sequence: TGTGCCACCAGCAGATCCCCAGTAGTTGCAACTAATGAAAAACTGTTTTTT. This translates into CATSRSPVVATNEKLFF.

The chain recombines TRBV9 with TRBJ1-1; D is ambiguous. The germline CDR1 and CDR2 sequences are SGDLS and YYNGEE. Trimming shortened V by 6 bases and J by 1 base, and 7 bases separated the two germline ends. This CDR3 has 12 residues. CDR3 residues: CASTPTNTEAFF. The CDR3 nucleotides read TGTGCCAGCACCCCAACGAACACTGAAGCTTTCTTT.

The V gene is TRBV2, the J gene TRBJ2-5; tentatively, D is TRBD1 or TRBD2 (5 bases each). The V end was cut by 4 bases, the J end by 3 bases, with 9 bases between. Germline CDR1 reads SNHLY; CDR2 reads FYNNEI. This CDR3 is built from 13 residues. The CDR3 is CASSVLGEETQYF. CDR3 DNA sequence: TGTGCCAGCAGTGTATTGGGGGAAGAGACCCAGTACTTC.

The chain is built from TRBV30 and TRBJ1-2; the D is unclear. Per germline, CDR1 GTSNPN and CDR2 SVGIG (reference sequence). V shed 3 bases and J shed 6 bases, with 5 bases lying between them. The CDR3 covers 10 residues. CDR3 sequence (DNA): TGTGCCTGGAGCAAAAATGGCTACACCTTC. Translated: CAWSKNGYTF.

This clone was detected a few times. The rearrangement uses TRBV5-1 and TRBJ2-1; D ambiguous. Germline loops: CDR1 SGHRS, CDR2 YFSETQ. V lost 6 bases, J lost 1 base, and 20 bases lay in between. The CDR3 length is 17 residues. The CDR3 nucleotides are TGCGCCAGCACATTAAGGACGTCATCCATGTCCTACAATGAGCAGTTCTTC. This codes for CASTLRTSSMSYNEQFF.

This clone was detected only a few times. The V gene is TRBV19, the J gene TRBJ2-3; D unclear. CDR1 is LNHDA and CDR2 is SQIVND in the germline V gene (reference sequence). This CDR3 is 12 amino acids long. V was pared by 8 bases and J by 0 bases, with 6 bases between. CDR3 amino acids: CASQASTDTQYF. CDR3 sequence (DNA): TGTGCCAGTCAAGCTAGCACAGATACGCAGTATTTT. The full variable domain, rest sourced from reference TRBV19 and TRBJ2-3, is DGGITQSPKYLFRKEGQNVTLSCEQNLNHDAMYWYRQDPGQGLRLIYYSQIVNDFQKGDIAEGYSVSREKKESFPLTVTSAQKNPTAFYLCASQASTDTQYFGPGTRLTVL.

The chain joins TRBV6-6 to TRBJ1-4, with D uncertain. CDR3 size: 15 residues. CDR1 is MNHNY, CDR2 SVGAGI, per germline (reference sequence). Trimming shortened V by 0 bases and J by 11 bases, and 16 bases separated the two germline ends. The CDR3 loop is CASSYSGTVFDKLFF. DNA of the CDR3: TGTGCCAGCAGTTACTCGGGCACGGTTTTTGACAAACTGTTTTTT.

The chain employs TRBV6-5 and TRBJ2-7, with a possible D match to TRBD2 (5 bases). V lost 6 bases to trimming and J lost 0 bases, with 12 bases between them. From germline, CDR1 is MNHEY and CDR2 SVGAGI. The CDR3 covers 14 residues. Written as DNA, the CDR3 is TGTGCCAGCAGCCTGGACGGGAACTCCTACGAGCAGTACTTC. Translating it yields CASSLDGNSYEQYF.

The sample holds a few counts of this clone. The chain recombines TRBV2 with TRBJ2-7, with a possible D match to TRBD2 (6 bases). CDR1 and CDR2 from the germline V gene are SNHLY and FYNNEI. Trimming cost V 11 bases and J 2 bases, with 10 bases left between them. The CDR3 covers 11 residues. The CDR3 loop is CAFQRAYEQYF. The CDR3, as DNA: TGTGCCTTTCAGCGGGCCTACGAGCAGTACTTC.

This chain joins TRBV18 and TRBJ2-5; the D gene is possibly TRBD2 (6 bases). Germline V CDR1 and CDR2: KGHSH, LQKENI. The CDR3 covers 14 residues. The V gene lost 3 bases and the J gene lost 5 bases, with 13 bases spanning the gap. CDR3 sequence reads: CASSPRTIWETQYF. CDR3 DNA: TGTGCCAGCTCACCCCGGACTATTTGGGAGACCCAGTACTTC.

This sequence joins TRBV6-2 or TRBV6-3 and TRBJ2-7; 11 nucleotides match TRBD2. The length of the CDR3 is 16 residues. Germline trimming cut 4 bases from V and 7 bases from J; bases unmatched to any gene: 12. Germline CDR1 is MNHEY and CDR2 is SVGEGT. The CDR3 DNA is TGTGCCAGCAGTTCACCGACTAGCGGGATCCGGGGGGAGCAGTACTTC. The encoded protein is CASSSPTSGIRGEQYF.

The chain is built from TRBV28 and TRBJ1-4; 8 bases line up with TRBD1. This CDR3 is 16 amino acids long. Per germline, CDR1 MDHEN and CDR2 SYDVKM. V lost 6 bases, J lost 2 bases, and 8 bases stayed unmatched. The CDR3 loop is CASRPAGGATNEKLFF. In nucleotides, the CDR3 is TGTGCCAGCAGGCCGGCAGGGGGCGCGACTAATGAAAAACTGTTTTTT.